This T cell receptor (beta chain) was obtained from a study of beta chain features in type 1 diabetes. In the study overall: Examination of sorted cells across all samples involved 100 million or so cells.

Overall study findings and caveats: Significant though moderate, a shortening of TCRB CDR3s appeared in all four CD4+ subsets of Type 1 diabetes patients.

About this clone itself: Its cognate antigen is unknown.

The investigators reverse transcribed all of the isolated RNA, so they sequenced expressed TCRB transcripts. Using immunoSEQ multiplex PCR, the repertoire was profiled, and TCRdb retains in-frame clones only, with some absent. The sample contains about 650,000 clones, 9.5% to 15% of which appear only once. The sequencing sample was made of naive CD4+ T cells from blood. The TCR was taken from a man aged 25-45 years with type 1 diabetes.

The CDR3 region is CASSRSRTANYGYTF. Written as DNA, the CDR3 is TGCGCCAGCAGCCGGTCGCGGACAGCTAACTATGGCTACACCTTC. J is TRBJ1-2 and V is TRBV4-3; TRBD1 is a possible D gene (6 bases). V lost 4 bases, J lost 0 bases, and 12 bases lay in between. CDR3 size: 15 residues. Per the germline V gene, CDR1 is LGHNA and CDR2 is YSLEER.